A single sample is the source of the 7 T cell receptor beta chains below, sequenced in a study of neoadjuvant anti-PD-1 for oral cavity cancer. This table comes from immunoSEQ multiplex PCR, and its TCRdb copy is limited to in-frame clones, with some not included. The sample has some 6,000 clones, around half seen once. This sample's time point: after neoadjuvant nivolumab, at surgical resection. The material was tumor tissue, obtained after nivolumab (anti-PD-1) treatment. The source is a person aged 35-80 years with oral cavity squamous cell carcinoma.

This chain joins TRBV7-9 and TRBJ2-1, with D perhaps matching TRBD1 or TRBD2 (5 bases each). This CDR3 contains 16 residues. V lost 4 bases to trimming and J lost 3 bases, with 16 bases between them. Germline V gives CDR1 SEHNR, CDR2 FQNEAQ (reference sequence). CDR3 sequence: CASSSPVGRSYNEQFF. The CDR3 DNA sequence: TGTGCCAGCAGCTCCCCCGTGGGACGCAGCTACAATGAGCAGTTCTTC.

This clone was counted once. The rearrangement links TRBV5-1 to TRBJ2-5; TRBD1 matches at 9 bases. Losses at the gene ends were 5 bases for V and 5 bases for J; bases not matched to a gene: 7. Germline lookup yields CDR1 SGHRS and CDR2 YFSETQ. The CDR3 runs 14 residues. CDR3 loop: CASRAGTGSETQYF. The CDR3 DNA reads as TGCGCCAGCAGGGCCGGGACAGGGTCGGAGACCCAGTACTTC. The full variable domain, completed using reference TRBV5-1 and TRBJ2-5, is KAGVTQTPRYLIKTRGQQVTLSCSPISGHRSVSWYQQTPGQGLQFLFEYFSETQRNKGNFPGRFSGRQFSNSRSEMNVSTLELGDSALYLCASRAGTGSETQYFGPGTRLLVL.

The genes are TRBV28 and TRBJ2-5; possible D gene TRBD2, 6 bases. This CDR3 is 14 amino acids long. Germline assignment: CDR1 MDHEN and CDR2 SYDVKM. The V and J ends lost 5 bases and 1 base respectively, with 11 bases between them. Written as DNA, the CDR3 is TGTGCCAGCAGTCCCCCCGGGAGCCAAGAGACCCAGTACTTC. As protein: CASSPPGSQETQYF. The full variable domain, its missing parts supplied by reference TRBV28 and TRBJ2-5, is DVKVTQSSRYLVKRTGEKVFLECVQDMDHENMFWYRQDPGLGLRLIYFSYDVKMKEKGDIPEGYSVSREKKERFSLILESASTNQTSMYLCASSPPGSQETQYFGPGTRLLVL.

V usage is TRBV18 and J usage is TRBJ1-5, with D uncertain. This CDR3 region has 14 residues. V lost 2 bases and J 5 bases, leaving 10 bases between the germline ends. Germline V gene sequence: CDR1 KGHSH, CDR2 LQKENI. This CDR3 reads CASSPFGGHQPQHF. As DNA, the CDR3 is TGTGCCAGCTCACCATTTGGCGGACATCAGCCCCAGCATTTT. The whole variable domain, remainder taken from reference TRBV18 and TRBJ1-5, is NAGVMQNPRHLVRRRGQEARLRCSPMKGHSHVYWYRQLPEEGLKFMVYLQKENIIDESGMPKERFSAEFPKEGPSILRIQQVVRGDSAAYFCASSPFGGHQPQHFGDGTRLSIL.

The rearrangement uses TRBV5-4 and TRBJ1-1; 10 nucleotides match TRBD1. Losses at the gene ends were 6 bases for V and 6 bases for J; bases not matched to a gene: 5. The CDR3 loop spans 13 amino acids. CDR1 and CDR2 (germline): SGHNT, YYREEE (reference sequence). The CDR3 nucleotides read TGTGCCAGCACCAGACAGGGGGCCCCTGAAGCTTTCTTT. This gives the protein CASTRQGAPEAFF.

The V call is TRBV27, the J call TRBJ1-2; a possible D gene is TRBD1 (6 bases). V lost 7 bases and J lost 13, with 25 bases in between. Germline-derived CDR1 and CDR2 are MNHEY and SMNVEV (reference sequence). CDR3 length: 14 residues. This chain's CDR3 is CASKGGIRDVGPTF. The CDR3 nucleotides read TGTGCCAGCAAAGGGGGGATTCGAGATGTTGGTCCCACCTTC.

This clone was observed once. The CDR3 reads CASSLQHPKNSPLHF. The CDR3 bases are TGTGCCAGCAGTTTACAACACCCTAAAAATTCACCCCTCCACTTT. V usage is TRBV27 and J usage is TRBJ1-6; D remains ambiguous. The germline gives CDR1 MNHEY, CDR2 SMNVEV (reference sequence). There are 15 residues in the CDR3. The V and J ends lost 2 bases and 7 bases respectively, with 12 bases between them.